The next 22 T cell receptor beta chains were all read from a single sample in a study of spatial heterogeneity in lung cancer. TCRdb re-called the 5' RACE reads through MiXCR, storing one row per CDR3 protein. Here the sample spans 40,000 to 45,000 distinct CDR3 sequences, roughly an eighth being singletons. Regarding time point: sample taken at primary tumor resection. Sequencing was performed on whole RNA extracted from tumor and nontumor lung tissue, or from frozen PBMC, and the material was left unsorted. The specimen was PBMCs, collected at surgery. These receptors all stem from a male donor with early-stage non-small cell lung cancer.

This clonotype was counted only a few times. The chain has TRBV11-2 and TRBJ2-3, with TRBD2 as a possible D gene (6 bases). The CDR3 has 15 amino acids. V shed 4 bases and J shed 6 bases, with 17 bases lying between them. The V gene's germline CDR1 is SGHAT and CDR2 FQNNGV. CDR3 DNA: TGTGCCAGCAGCTCTACGGGGGTCGCTCCGGATACGCAGTATTTT. Encoded protein: CASSSTGVAPDTQYF.

This chain links TRBV7-6 with TRBJ2-7; the match to TRBD1 covers 9 bases. V dropped 5 bases and J dropped 2; count of bases not matched to a gene: 4. From germline, CDR1 is SGHVS and CDR2 FNYEAQ. The CDR3 runs 14 residues. CDR3 in DNA: TGTGCCAGCAGCCCCCGGACAGGGGCCTACGAGCAGTACTTC. This translates into CASSPRTGAYEQYF.

This clonotype is a singleton in its sample. The gene calls are TRBV7-6 and TRBJ1-1; D call uncertain. Trimming pared 3 bases from V and 4 bases from J, leaving 9 bases between. This CDR3 has 13 amino acids. Germline V gene sequence: CDR1 SGHVS, CDR2 FNYEAQ. The CDR3 reads CASSFGHITEAFF. In DNA, the CDR3 is TGTGCCAGCAGCTTTGGGCATATCACTGAAGCTTTCTTT.

This clonotype was counted many times. The chain combines TRBV5-5 with TRBJ2-5; D unresolved. The germline V and J ends were trimmed by 1 base and 5 bases, with 6 bases remaining between them. Looked up from germline, CDR1 is SGHKS and CDR2 is YYEKEE (reference sequence). The CDR3 length is 12 residues. The CDR3 reads CASSLYGETQYF. In nucleotides, the CDR3 is TGTGCCAGCAGCTTGTATGGGGAGACCCAGTACTTC.

This clonotype occurred many times. V gene TRBV7-2 combines with J gene TRBJ1-1; the D is unclear. The germline V and J ends were trimmed by 1 base and 3 bases, with 12 bases remaining between them. The CDR3 totals 15 residues. Germline values: CDR1 SGHTA, CDR2 FQGNSA. The CDR3 sequence: CASSLVSSGDTEAFF. The CDR3 coding sequence is TGTGCCAGCAGCTTAGTTTCTTCAGGAGACACTGAAGCTTTCTTT.

V gene TRBV27 combines with J gene TRBJ1-4; TRBD1 matches 7 bases. CDR3 length: 14 residues. J lost 8 bases, V lost 5 bases, and 8 bases had no gene match. Per germline, CDR1 MNHEY and CDR2 SMNVEV (reference sequence). The CDR3 DNA reads TGTGCCAGCAGTCGGGGACAGAGGAGGGAAAAACTGTTTTTT. Residues: CASSRGQRREKLFF.

As DNA, the CDR3 is TGTGCCAGCAGCCTACGTCTGTCACCCCTCCACTTT. Translated, it gives CASSLRLSPLHF. The gene calls are TRBV5-6 and TRBJ1-6; D remains ambiguous. The CDR3 has 12 residues. Looked up from germline, CDR1 is SGHDT and CDR2 is YYEEEE. With 4 bases removed from V and 10 bases from J, the gap between germline ends came to 9 bases.

This clonotype occurred many times. CDR3 sequence reads: CSVEVAGADTQYF. CDR3 DNA: TGCAGCGTTGAAGTTGCGGGAGCAGATACGCAGTATTTT. The J gene is TRBJ2-3, the V gene TRBV29-1, with 7 bases identical to TRBD2. This CDR3 has 13 amino acids. In germline, CDR1 is SQVTM, CDR2 ANQGSEA. Germline trimming cut 1 base from V and 4 bases from J; bases unmatched to any gene: 2.

J is TRBJ1-1 and V is TRBV5-1, with D unclear. V dropped 0 bases and J dropped 0 bases, with 6 bases sitting between them. Germline CDR1 SGHRS, CDR2 YFSETQ. CDR3 size: 14 residues. DNA of the CDR3: TGCGCCAGCAGCTTGGACGGTGTGAACACTGAAGCTTTCTTT. Protein: CASSLDGVNTEAFF.

The sample holds a few counts of this clonotype. This chain links TRBV29-1 with TRBJ2-1, with TRBD2 as a possible D gene (6 bases). The V end was cut by 5 bases, the J end by 1 base, with 9 bases between. The CDR3 covers 13 residues. Germline loops: CDR1 SQVTM, CDR2 ANQGSEA. Written as DNA, the CDR3 is TGCAGCGTTCGGGGGACTTCCTACAATGAGCAGTTCTTC. Encoded protein: CSVRGTSYNEQFF.

This clonotype was counted ten times or more. The chain employs TRBV7-9 and TRBJ2-3, with D unclear. V shed 4 bases and J shed 4 bases, with 6 bases lying between them. The CDR3 is 12 amino acids. Germline V gene data show CDR1 as SEHNR and CDR2 as FQNEAQ (reference sequence). The CDR3 spells CASSYVSDTQYF. The CDR3 DNA follows: TGTGCCAGCAGCTATGTATCAGATACGCAGTATTTT.

This clonotype has at least ten counts. The chain is built from TRBV25-1 and TRBJ2-2; D is uncertain. The CDR3 consists of 15 residues. Germline values: CDR1 MGHDK, CDR2 SYGVNS. Trimming left V 4 bases short and J 3 bases short, with 12 bases between. CDR3 sequence: CASSGLATYTGELFF. For the CDR3, the DNA is TGTGCCAGCAGTGGACTGGCGACTTACACCGGGGAGCTGTTTTTT.

The chain is built from TRBV6-6 and TRBJ2-2; the D gene is possibly TRBD2 (6 bases). Germline V lookup: CDR1 MNHNY, CDR2 SVGAGI (reference sequence). This CDR3 region has 14 residues. Between the trimmed V and J ends, which lost 10 bases and 4 bases, there was a span of 16 bases. The CDR3 loop is CAITDAGRTGELFF. In DNA, the CDR3 is TGTGCCATCACGGACGCGGGGCGCACCGGGGAGCTGTTTTTT.

V usage is TRBV14 and J usage is TRBJ1-4; D is ambiguous. This CDR3 comprises 13 residues. V dropped 1 base and J dropped 5 bases, with 5 bases sitting between them. From germline, CDR1 is SGHDN and CDR2 FVKESK. The CDR3 DNA reads as TGTGCCAGCAGCCAAGGGAGGAATGAAAAACTGTTTTTT. Translating it yields CASSQGRNEKLFF.

The rearrangement uses TRBV5-1 and TRBJ2-5; 10 bases agree with TRBD2. Looked up from germline, CDR1 is SGHRS and CDR2 is YFSETQ. The CDR3 sequence is 15 residues long. The trim removed 4 bases at V and 2 bases at J, leaving 5 bases unmatched. CDR3 sequence (DNA): TGCGCCAGCAGCGATAGCGGGGGGATGCAAGAGACCCAGTACTTC. As protein: CASSDSGGMQETQYF.

The chain carries TRBV5-1 and TRBJ1-2; 9 bases match TRBD1. V was pared by 5 bases and J by 1 base, with 3 bases of the junction left unmatched. This CDR3 is 14 amino acids long. CDR1 is SGHRS and CDR2 is YFSETQ in the germline V gene. The CDR3 DNA reads TGCGCCAGCAGAAGGGACAGGGTTAACTATGGCTACACCTTC. Translating gives CASRRDRVNYGYTF.

This clonotype was seen a few times. This chain uses TRBV2 with TRBJ1-5; D might be TRBD1 (6 bases). V was clipped by 8 bases and J by 4 bases, with 12 bases between them. This CDR3 region has 13 residues. Per the germline V gene, CDR1 is SNHLY and CDR2 is FYNNEI. CDR3 bases: TGTGCCAGCGTCATCACAGGGAATCAGCCCCAGCATTTT. Translation gives CASVITGNQPQHF.

The CDR3 protein is CSARQGMETQYF. The CDR3, as DNA: TGCAGTGCTAGGCAGGGCATGGAGACCCAGTACTTC. The chain couples TRBV20-1 to TRBJ2-5; a weak D match, TRBD1 (5 bases). The ends were cut back, 3 bases at V and 5 bases at J, with 10 bases in the middle. Per the germline V gene, CDR1 is DFQATT and CDR2 is SNEGSKA (reference sequence). This CDR3 is built from 12 residues.

The V and J genes are TRBV27 and TRBJ2-5; 7 positions agree with TRBD2. The germline gives CDR1 MNHEY, CDR2 SMNVEV (reference sequence). V gave up 6 bases and J gave up 3 bases; unmatched junction bases: 4. This CDR3 is built from 13 residues. Here the CDR3 reads CASSTGTKETQYF. The DNA for the CDR3 is TGTGCCAGCAGCACCGGGACTAAAGAGACCCAGTACTTC.

The CDR3 loop reads CASSYKRGASRDTQYF. The CDR3 bases are TGTGCCAGCAGTTACAAGCGGGGGGCCTCCCGGGATACGCAGTATTTT. This sequence joins TRBV6-5 and TRBJ2-3; 9 nucleotides match TRBD2. This CDR3 contains 16 residues. Trimming cost V 2 bases and J 6 bases; bases outside gene matches: 9. In germline, CDR1 is MNHEY, CDR2 SVGAGI.

The sample holds a few counts of this clonotype. The chain employs TRBV5-1 and TRBJ2-5; maybe TRBD1 (6 bases). Germline values: CDR1 SGHRS, CDR2 YFSETQ. This CDR3 contains 14 residues. V was clipped by 4 bases and J by 2 bases, with 12 bases between them. Here the CDR3 reads CASSVTTGQETQYF. As DNA, the CDR3 is TGCGCCAGCAGCGTGACGACAGGTCAAGAGACCCAGTACTTC. Filled out from reference TRBV5-1 and TRBJ2-5, the complete variable domain reads KAGVTQTPRYLIKTRGQQVTLSCSPISGHRSVSWYQQTPGQGLQFLFEYFSETQRNKGNFPGRFSGRQFSNSRSEMNVSTLELGDSALYLCASSVTTGQETQYFGPGTRLLVL.

There are a few counts of this clonotype. This chain links TRBV4-3 with TRBJ2-7; 7 nucleotides match TRBD2. V shed 8 bases and J 6 bases; nucleotides not matched to a gene: 19. CDR3 length equals 16 residues. Germline CDR1 reads LGHNA; CDR2 reads YSLEER. The CDR3 is CASAPSVGGSSAEQYF. For the CDR3, the DNA is TGCGCCAGCGCCCCCTCTGTGGGCGGGAGCTCGGCCGAGCAGTACTTC.